These 22 T cell receptor beta chains were sequenced from one sample in a study of neoadjuvant anti-PD-1 for oral cavity cancer. Specified time point: after neoadjuvant nivolumab, at surgical resection. The protocol was immunoSEQ multiplex PCR, while the TCRdb copy is restricted to in-frame clones and leaves out a portion. The table lists 11,000 to 15,000 clones, over 60% of them singletons. The source material was PBMCs, sampled after nivolumab (anti-PD-1) treatment. These receptors were taken from a person aged 40 to 85 with oral cavity squamous cell carcinoma.

J is TRBJ1-1 and V is TRBV2; D unclear. The CDR3 loop spans 15 amino acids. V lost 8 bases and J lost 0, with 16 bases in between. The germline CDR1 and CDR2 sequences are SNHLY and FYNNEI. DNA of the CDR3: TGTGCCAGCGACGAGTGGCTTTTGGTGAACACTGAAGCTTTCTTT. Protein sequence: CASDEWLLVNTEAFF.

The chain couples TRBV5-1 to TRBJ2-2; TRBD1 aligns across 8 bases. CDR3 length: 14 residues. Germline loops: CDR1 SGHRS, CDR2 YFSETQ. V was clipped by 4 bases and J by 4 bases; unmatched bases: 3. The CDR3 DNA reads TGCGCCAGCAGCAACGGACAGGGCACCGGGGAGCTGTTTTTT. Amino acid sequence: CASSNGQGTGELFF.

The J gene is TRBJ2-1, the V gene TRBV6-5, with a weak D call TRBD2 (6 bases). Between the trimmed V and J ends, which lost 6 bases and 10 bases, there was a span of 13 bases. The CDR3 consists of 12 residues. Germline V lookup: CDR1 MNHEY, CDR2 SVGAGI. CDR3 DNA sequence: TGTGCCAGCAGGTCTTCCACTAGCGAGCAGTTCTTC. Protein sequence: CASRSSTSEQFF.

There are a few counts of this clone. V gene TRBV11-2 combines with J gene TRBJ2-4; D not resolved. V lost 5 bases and J 6 bases, leaving 14 bases between the germline ends. Germline loops: CDR1 SGHAT, CDR2 FQNNGV. The CDR3 covers 14 residues. The CDR3 DNA is TGTGCCAGCAGCCCCACGGGCCTGGGAAACATTCAGTACTTC. Translation: CASSPTGLGNIQYF.

This chain links TRBV9 with TRBJ1-5, with a possible D match to TRBD1 (6 bases). V gave up 3 bases and J gave up 3 bases, with 10 bases separating them. Germline V gene sequence: CDR1 SGDLS, CDR2 YYNGEE. This CDR3 is built from 14 residues. The DNA for the CDR3 is TGTGCCAGCAGCGAAGGACAGCACAATCAGCCCCAGCATTTT. It specifies CASSEGQHNQPQHF.

This clone has only one observation. The chain is built from TRBV7-2 and TRBJ2-1; 10 bases are shared with TRBD2. This CDR3 has 15 amino acids. Trimming at V came to 6 bases and at J to 4 bases, leaving 6 bases not matched to a gene. CDR1 and CDR2 (germline): SGHTA, FQGNSA. The CDR3 loop reads CASRPFSGRYNEQFF. The CDR3, as DNA: TGTGCCAGCAGACCCTTTAGCGGGAGGTACAATGAGCAGTTCTTC.

The V gene is TRBV9, the J gene TRBJ2-3; possible D gene TRBD1, 6 bases. The CDR3 has 17 residues. CDR1 SGDLS and CDR2 YYNGEE come from the germline V gene. Trimming pared 0 bases from V and 0 bases from J, leaving 14 bases between. CDR3 DNA: TGTGCCAGCAGCGTAGCGCGTAACAGGGAGAGCACAGATACGCAGTATTTT. Its translation is CASSVARNRESTDTQYF.

V usage is TRBV2 and J usage is TRBJ1-5, with 7 positions matching TRBD1. Germline lookup yields CDR1 SNHLY and CDR2 FYNNEI. The CDR3 sequence is 16 residues long. V was pared by 4 bases and J by 4 bases, with 10 bases of the junction left unmatched. The CDR3 DNA reads TGTGCCAGCAGTGCCGTTAGACAGGGACCTAATCAGCCCCAGCATTTT. It yields the protein CASSAVRQGPNQPQHF.

This sequence joins TRBV6-1 and TRBJ1-2; 9 bases match TRBD1. The CDR3 contains 17 residues. Germline V gene sequence: CDR1 MNHNS, CDR2 SASEGT. V trimming: 3 bases; J trimming: 6 bases; junction bases outside the gene matches: 14. The CDR3 sequence is CASSDMDRGRWMDGYTF. DNA of the CDR3: TGTGCCAGCAGTGACATGGACAGGGGCCGATGGATGGATGGCTACACCTTC.

The chain joins TRBV2 to TRBJ1-2, with 8 bases that match TRBD1. Germline-derived CDR1 and CDR2 are SNHLY and FYNNEI. Losses at the gene ends were 11 bases for V and 3 bases for J; bases not matched to a gene: 2. The CDR3 extends over 11 amino acids. This CDR3 reads CASGQDYGYTF. CDR3 bases: TGTGCCTCGGGACAGGACTATGGCTACACCTTC.

This clone showed up just a few times. The rearrangement links TRBV19 to TRBJ1-6, with no clear D. The CDR3 is made up of 12 amino acids. Germline CDR1 reads LNHDA; CDR2 reads SQIVND (reference sequence). V lost 5 bases and J 10 bases, leaving 9 bases between the germline ends. As DNA, the CDR3 is TGTGCCAGTAGTGGGGTTGGGTCACCCCTCCACTTT. Its translation: CASSGVGSPLHF.

The chain recombines TRBV5-5 with TRBJ2-5; 8 nucleotides match TRBD2. Germline CDR1 is SGHKS and CDR2 is YYEKEE (reference sequence). This CDR3 has 16 amino acids. Trimming at V came to 5 bases and at J to 1 base, leaving 10 bases not matched to a gene. For the CDR3, the DNA is TGTGCCAGCAGACTTTTAGCGGGACCACTCCAAGAGACCCAGTACTTC. Translation: CASRLLAGPLQETQYF.

The chain carries TRBV5-4 and TRBJ1-6; TRBD1 matches 7 bases. CDR1 and CDR2 (germline): SGHNT, YYREEE (reference sequence). The CDR3 runs to 15 residues. The J segment lost 7 bases and the V segment lost 5 bases, leaving 9 bases of the junction unmatched. The CDR3 region is CASREGATGNSPLHF. The CDR3 bases are TGTGCCAGCAGGGAGGGGGCAACGGGGAATTCACCCCTCCACTTT.

The V and J genes are TRBV9 and TRBJ2-2; 7 bases are a match to TRBD1. V trimming: 2 bases; J trimming: 5 bases; junction bases outside the gene matches: 9. Germline CDR1 reads SGDLS; CDR2 reads YYNGEE. This CDR3 has 16 amino acids. The CDR3 region is CASSVLSGGWTGELFF. The DNA for the CDR3 is TGTGCCAGCAGCGTTTTATCAGGGGGATGGACCGGGGAGCTGTTTTTT.

In DNA form, the CDR3 reads TGTGCCAGCAGTACCCATGGACAGGGTGCTCAGCCCCAGCATTTT. It encodes CASSTHGQGAQPQHF. The chain carries TRBV11-2 and TRBJ1-5; 8 bases agree with TRBD1. V shed 6 bases, J shed 6 bases, and the junction held 10 bases outside the gene matches. CDR1 SGHAT and CDR2 FQNNGV come from the germline V gene. The CDR3 sequence is 15 residues long.

V usage is TRBV7-8 and J usage is TRBJ1-4; a weak D match, TRBD1 (5 bases). Trimming stripped 1 base from V and 7 bases from J, with 7 bases between. Germline assignment: CDR1 SGHVS and CDR2 FQNEAQ. CDR3 length: 13 residues. For the CDR3, the DNA is TGTGCCAGCAGCTTAGAGACAGCTGAAAAACTGTTTTTT. Translating it yields CASSLETAEKLFF.

The chain's CDR3 is CAWSWGGDYEQYF. CDR3 coding DNA: TGTGCCTGGAGTTGGGGGGGCGACTACGAGCAGTACTTC. The genes are TRBV30 and TRBJ2-7; weak D call: TRBD2 (7 bases). Germline V gene lookup returns CDR1 GTSNPN and CDR2 SVGIG (reference sequence). Trimming left V 2 bases short and J 3 bases short, with 11 bases between. The CDR3 sequence is 13 residues long.

This clone has a handful of counts. The rearrangement links TRBV6-5 to TRBJ1-1; D perhaps matches TRBD1 (6 bases). CDR3 length: 14 amino acids. V shed 7 bases and J shed 2 bases, with 14 bases lying between them. CDR1 and CDR2 (germline): MNHEY, SVGAGI. The CDR3 nucleotides are TGTGCCAGCACGATGAGGGGGGGAAACACTGAAGCTTTCTTT. Protein product: CASTMRGGNTEAFF.

The V call is TRBV19, the J call TRBJ2-7; D might be TRBD1 (6 bases). Trimming shortened V by 6 bases and J by 3 bases, and 9 bases separated the two germline ends. The CDR3 extends over 12 amino acids. Germline loops: CDR1 LNHDA, CDR2 SQIVND (reference sequence). The chain's CDR3 is CASSRDNYEQYF. The CDR3 coding sequence is TGTGCCAGTAGCAGGGACAACTACGAGCAGTACTTC.

This clone has a handful of counts. The gene calls are TRBV5-1 and TRBJ1-1; 10 bases are a match to TRBD1. Trimming removed 5 bases from V and 7 bases from J; junction bases left unmatched: 8. The CDR3 spans 14 residues. CDR1 SGHRS and CDR2 YFSETQ come from the germline V gene. The CDR3 protein is CASRSGQGYGEAFF. DNA of the CDR3: TGCGCCAGCAGGTCGGGACAGGGGTACGGTGAAGCTTTCTTT.

Only one count was recorded for this clone. The chain joins TRBV11-2 to TRBJ2-1, with 12 bases identical to TRBD2. V lost 1 base to trimming and J lost 2 bases; unmatched junction nucleotides: 3. Looked up from germline, CDR1 is SGHAT and CDR2 is FQNNGV. This CDR3 spans 17 amino acids. The CDR3 region is CASSLGLAGEPYNEQFF. The CDR3 nucleotides read TGTGCCAGCAGCTTAGGACTAGCGGGGGAGCCCTACAATGAGCAGTTCTTC.

The chain recombines TRBV5-1 with TRBJ1-5, with 7 nucleotides matching TRBD1. This CDR3 contains 15 residues. The J segment lost 10 bases and the V segment lost 4 bases, leaving 14 bases of the junction unmatched. CDR1 and CDR2 (germline): SGHRS, YFSETQ. In DNA form, the CDR3 reads TGCGCCAGCAGCGTAACGGGACAGCCTTCTCAACCCCAGCATTTT. Its protein is CASSVTGQPSQPQHF.